This T cell receptor (beta chain) is drawn from a study of early T cells in non-severe SARS-CoV-2 infection. At the level of the study: Bulk RNA taken from unsorted whole blood was sequenced, leaving chains unpaired.

This CDR3 comprises 16 residues. Trimming left V 3 bases short and J 2 bases short, with 14 bases between. CDR1 and CDR2 (germline): DFQATT, SNEGSKA (reference sequence). Each cDNA molecule carried a unique molecular identifier. TCRdb reprocessed the 5' RACE reads via MiXCR and lists one record per CDR3 protein. The table lists under 35,000 distinct CDR3 sequences, 5% to 7% of them singletons. For this clonotype: Its antigen is unknown.

Study-level findings and limits: Clonotype matching in VDJdb favored anti-spike CD8 responses and did not capture private and CD4 specificities.

Sequenced material: whole blood. This TCR derives from an adult who was a healthcare worker with PCR-confirmed SARS-CoV-2 infection or an uninfected control (not recorded which). The chain has TRBV20-1 and TRBJ2-6; perhaps TRBD1 as D (5 bases). The CDR3 bases are TGCAGTGCTAGCTCAGCTCCAGGGACTGGGGCCAACGTCCTGACTTTC. Protein: CSASSAPGTGANVLTF.